A single sample is the source of the 27 T cell receptor beta chains below, sequenced in a study of spatial heterogeneity in lung cancer. Time point in this sample: sample taken at primary tumor resection. The authors sequenced whole RNA from tumor, nontumor lung or frozen PBMC without sorting. One entry per CDR3 protein, called by TCRdb with MiXCR from the 5' RACE reads. Of about 85,000 distinct CDR3 sequences listed, roughly a fifth are singletons. Sample: PBMCs, taken at surgery. Source of these receptors: a male donor with early-stage non-small cell lung cancer.

The chain is built from TRBV12-3 or TRBV12-4 and TRBJ2-1; 10 positions agree with TRBD2. V was pared by 7 bases and J by 7 bases, with 13 bases of the junction left unmatched. The CDR3 loop spans 16 amino acids. CDR3 sequence (DNA): TGTGCCAGCACCGCCCTAAGCGGGGGGGCGGGGAATGAGCAGTTCTTC. Residues: CASTALSGGAGNEQFF.

This clonotype was seen a handful of times. The chain recombines TRBV29-1 with TRBJ1-1, with 8 bases identical to TRBD1. The CDR3 is 14 amino acids. The germline gives CDR1 SQVTM, CDR2 ANQGSEA. V gave up 6 bases and J gave up 2 bases; unmatched junction bases: 8. The CDR3 protein is CSVRTGSGNTEAFF. DNA for the CDR3: TGCAGCGTCCGGACAGGGTCTGGAAACACTGAAGCTTTCTTT.

This sequence joins TRBV20-1 and TRBJ2-3, with 11 bases fitting TRBD2. Unmatched junction bases numbered 8, after V lost 3 bases and J lost 6 bases. The germline gives CDR1 DFQATT, CDR2 SNEGSKA (reference sequence). The CDR3 is made up of 15 amino acids. The CDR3 sequence is CSASRLAGGSDTQYF. DNA for the CDR3: TGCAGTGCTAGTCGGCTAGCGGGAGGCAGTGATACGCAGTATTTT.

This chain connects TRBV30 to TRBJ1-1; TRBD1 might be the D (6 bases). This CDR3 has 14 amino acids. Germline loops: CDR1 GTSNPN, CDR2 SVGIG (reference sequence). Trimming took 3 bases from V and 0 from J, leaving 11 bases between them. The CDR3 sequence is CAWRGGPMNTEAFF. CDR3 DNA sequence: TGTGCCTGGAGAGGGGGACCTATGAACACTGAAGCTTTCTTT.

This clonotype was seen only a few times. The genes are TRBV19 and TRBJ2-6, with a weak D call TRBD1 (6 bases). Per germline, CDR1 LNHDA and CDR2 SQIVND (reference sequence). The V and J ends lost 8 bases and 2 bases respectively, with 13 bases between them. CDR3 length: 15 residues. The CDR3 is CASGMTGPGANVLTF. Written as DNA, the CDR3 is TGTGCCAGTGGAATGACAGGACCTGGGGCCAACGTCCTGACTTTC.

In its sample, this clonotype was seen a few times. In DNA, the CDR3 is TGTGCCAGCAGCCAAGGATCGGGACAGGACTATGGCTACACCTTC. Amino acids: CASSQGSGQDYGYTF. J is TRBJ1-2 and V is TRBV4-2, with 8 nucleotides matching TRBD1. The J segment lost 3 bases and the V segment lost 1 base, leaving 4 bases of the junction unmatched. Germline-derived CDR1 and CDR2 are LGHNA and YNFKEQ. The CDR3 totals 15 residues.

This chain connects TRBV10-1 to TRBJ1-3, with TRBD1 matching 7 bases. The CDR3 consists of 15 residues. Germline-derived CDR1 and CDR2 are WNHNN and SYGVQD (reference sequence). The trim removed 4 bases at V and 0 bases at J, leaving 3 bases unmatched. The DNA of the CDR3 is TGCGCCAGCAGTGGGACAGGACTCTCTGGAAACACCATATATTTT. This codes for CASSGTGLSGNTIYF.

This clonotype was picked up many times. The rearrangement uses TRBV29-1 and TRBJ2-1; possible D gene TRBD1, 6 bases. Trimming stripped 7 bases from V and 6 bases from J, with 19 bases between. Germline values: CDR1 SQVTM, CDR2 ANQGSEA. The CDR3 sequence is 14 residues long. The CDR3 loop is CSAARGNQGNEQFF. CDR3 coding DNA: TGCAGCGCCGCGAGGGGGAACCAGGGCAATGAGCAGTTCTTC.

This clonotype occurred a few times. The chain combines TRBV28 with TRBJ1-1; possibly TRBD1 for D (5 bases). Trimming took 6 bases from V and 5 from J, leaving 22 bases between them. The CDR3 has 16 amino acids. The germline gives CDR1 MDHEN, CDR2 SYDVKM. Written as DNA, the CDR3 is TGTGCCAGCAGCTCCTACGGGGAGGGGAGGAGGACTGAAGCTTTCTTT. It codes for CASSSYGEGRRTEAFF.

This clonotype was observed a handful of times. The rearrangement links TRBV2 to TRBJ2-5; D is undetermined. The CDR3 length is 16 residues. Trimming shortened V by 2 bases and J by 0 bases, and 13 bases separated the two germline ends. Germline lookup yields CDR1 SNHLY and CDR2 FYNNEI. For the CDR3, the DNA is TGTGCCAGCAGTGAATCACAGAAACCGTACCAAGAGACCCAGTACTTC. Translated, it gives CASSESQKPYQETQYF. Full variable domain (outside the CDR3, taken from reference TRBV2 and TRBJ2-5): EPEVTQTPSHQVTQMGQEVILRCVPISNHLYFYWYRQILGQKVEFLVSFYNNEISEKSEIFDDQFSVERPDGSNFTLKIRSTKLEDSAMYFCASSESQKPYQETQYFGPGTRLLVL.

The chain links TRBV7-3 to TRBJ2-5; no clear D gene. Trimming shortened V by 8 bases and J by 4 bases, and 14 bases separated the two germline ends. The CDR3 is 13 residues long. From germline, CDR1 is SGHTA and CDR2 FQGTGA. The CDR3 is CASGFGEGETQYF. Written as DNA, the CDR3 is TGTGCCAGCGGGTTTGGGGAAGGAGAGACCCAGTACTTC.

This clonotype turned up a few times. The V call is TRBV2, the J call TRBJ2-5; D unclear. This CDR3 has 15 amino acids. CDR1 is SNHLY, CDR2 FYNNEI, per germline. V was cut by 6 bases and J by 14 bases, with 28 bases left in between. The CDR3 nucleotides are TGTGCCAGCAGCGAATCCTCCGGATGGGGAAGTCACGTCTACTTC. Residues: CASSESSGWGSHVYF. Based on the CDR3 plus reference TRBV2 and TRBJ2-5, the full variable domain is EPEVTQTPSHQVTQMGQEVILRCVPISNHLYFYWYRQILGQKVEFLVSFYNNEISEKSEIFDDQFSVERPDGSNFTLKIRSTKLEDSAMYFCASSESSGWGSHVYFGPGTRLLVL.

The gene calls are TRBV10-3 and TRBJ1-2; D gene ambiguous. The germline CDR1 and CDR2 sequences are ENHRY and SYGVKD. V was shortened by 3 bases and J by 0 bases, with 14 bases between the two germline ends. The CDR3 covers 16 residues. The CDR3 nucleotides read TGTGCCATCAGTGACGTGGTGCGGCAGGCTAACTATGGCTACACCTTC. Encoded protein: CAISDVVRQANYGYTF.

This clonotype was detected only a few times. The gene calls are TRBV4-2 and TRBJ2-5; 11 nucleotides align to TRBD2. Germline V gene sequence: CDR1 LGHNA, CDR2 YNFKEQ. The junction had 4 bases not matched to a gene; V was cut back by 0 bases and J by 1 base. The CDR3 sequence is 17 residues long. The CDR3 loop reads CASSQEGTSGPQETQYF. The CDR3 bases are TGTGCCAGCAGCCAAGAAGGGACTAGCGGCCCCCAAGAGACCCAGTACTTC.

The chain recombines TRBV6-1 with TRBJ1-3; no firm D call. The V end lost 3 bases, the J end lost 5 bases, and 8 bases lay between the germline ends. This CDR3 region has 13 residues. CDR1 and CDR2 (germline): MNHNS, SASEGT. The CDR3: CASSDGRRNTIYF. The CDR3 bases are TGTGCCAGCAGTGATGGACGGCGAAACACCATATATTTT.

The chain couples TRBV24-1 to TRBJ2-7; the D is unclear. The CDR3 runs to 16 residues. Per germline, CDR1 KGHDR and CDR2 SFDVKD. Trimming took 0 bases from V and 0 from J, leaving 11 bases between them. CDR3 amino acids: CATSDLRAADSYEQYF. CDR3 in DNA: TGTGCCACCAGTGATTTGCGGGCGGCGGACTCCTACGAGCAGTACTTC.

The chain recombines TRBV20-1 with TRBJ2-7; D may match TRBD1 or TRBD2 (5 bases each). Germline values: CDR1 DFQATT, CDR2 SNEGSKA (reference sequence). The CDR3 length is 14 residues. V was shortened by 6 bases and J by 4 bases, with 19 bases between the two germline ends. CDR3 amino acids: CSALGAPNLYEQYF. CDR3 in DNA: TGCAGTGCCCTCGGGGCACCAAATCTATACGAGCAGTACTTC.

This clonotype occurred a few times. The rearrangement links TRBV24-1 to TRBJ1-1, with 8 positions matching TRBD1. The CDR3 contains 15 residues. Germline V gives CDR1 KGHDR, CDR2 SFDVKD. Unmatched junction bases numbered 6, after V lost 5 bases and J lost 2 bases. The CDR3 DNA is TGTGCCACCAGTGTCGCGGGACAGGCAAACACTGAAGCTTTCTTT. Amino acid sequence: CATSVAGQANTEAFF.

The rearrangement joins TRBV28 to TRBJ2-5, with a possible D match to TRBD1 (8 bases). CDR1 MDHEN and CDR2 SYDVKM come from the germline V gene. The CDR3 totals 13 residues. V lost 5 bases and J 10 bases, leaving 17 bases between the germline ends. The CDR3 bases are TGTGCCAGCAGTCTCGCGGACAGGGAGGGCCAGTACTTC. This sequence encodes CASSLADREGQYF.

This clonotype has only a few counts. The gene calls are TRBV29-1 and TRBJ2-3; no clear D gene. The CDR3 totals 14 residues. The V end was cut by 8 bases, the J end by 2 bases, with 17 bases between. CDR1 is SQVTM, CDR2 ANQGSEA, per germline. The DNA for the CDR3 is TGCAGCCTCGCAGGCGAACCTTTCACAGATACGCAGTATTTT. Amino acids: CSLAGEPFTDTQYF.

The V call is TRBV29-1, the J call TRBJ1-3; no definite D call. Germline CDR1 is SQVTM and CDR2 is ANQGSEA. V lost 6 bases to trimming and J lost 0 bases, with 6 bases between them. The CDR3 contains 12 residues. Here the CDR3 DNA reads TGCAGCGTCCAAAGCTCTGGAAACACCATATATTTT. Translating gives CSVQSSGNTIYF.

This clonotype was seen a few times. The chain recombines TRBV5-1 with TRBJ2-7; D is uncertain. The germline CDR1 and CDR2 sequences are SGHRS and YFSETQ. Between the trimmed V and J ends, which lost 0 bases and 3 bases, there was a span of 10 bases. The CDR3 covers 14 residues. This CDR3 reads CASSLEVPFYEQYF. The CDR3, as DNA: TGCGCCAGCAGCTTGGAGGTCCCTTTCTACGAGCAGTACTTC.

In its sample, this clonotype was seen a few times. One end of the junction varies from germline; a read error may be responsible. The V gene is TRBV15, the J gene TRBJ1-1; TRBD1 might be the D (5 bases). The CDR3 is 15 amino acids. Germline CDR1 and CDR2: LNHNV and YYDKDF (reference sequence). CDR3 sequence: CATSRAEGRGTEAFF. For the CDR3, the DNA is TGTGCCACCAGCAGAGCAGAGGGACGGGGAACTGAGGCTTTCTTT.

This clonotype appeared many times. This sequence joins TRBV29-1 and TRBJ1-2; no firm D call. CDR3 length: 13 amino acids. Germline CDR1 reads SQVTM; CDR2 reads ANQGSEA. The V end lost 4 bases, the J end lost 4 bases, and 13 bases lay between the germline ends. In DNA, the CDR3 is TGCAGCGTTGGCGCAGTAAGAACCTATGGCTACACCTTC. This encodes CSVGAVRTYGYTF.

This clonotype appeared a few times. The rearrangement joins TRBV6-5 to TRBJ2-1; 8 nucleotides match TRBD2. V lost 6 bases, J lost 1 base, and 5 bases stayed unmatched. The CDR3 runs 15 residues. CDR1 is MNHEY and CDR2 is SVGAGI in the germline V gene. As DNA, the CDR3 is TGTGCCAGCAGCCTCAAGCGGGGGTCCTACAATGAGCAGTTCTTC. This translates into CASSLKRGSYNEQFF.

This clonotype was counted a few times. This chain links TRBV9 with TRBJ2-5; 8 nucleotides line up with TRBD2. The V gene end was trimmed by 0 bases and the J gene end by 1 base; junction bases not matched to a gene: 2. This CDR3 comprises 15 residues. Germline V lookup: CDR1 SGDLS, CDR2 YYNGEE. CDR3 region: CASSVEAGGQETQYF. In DNA, the CDR3 is TGTGCCAGCAGCGTAGAGGCGGGAGGCCAAGAGACCCAGTACTTC.

The chain uses TRBV11-2 and TRBJ1-1; D unresolved. The V end lost 5 bases, the J end lost 4 bases, and 11 bases lay between the germline ends. The CDR3 is 13 residues long. Germline V lookup: CDR1 SGHAT, CDR2 FQNNGV. CDR3 in amino acids: CASSTRWGTEAFF. In DNA, the CDR3 is TGTGCCAGCAGCACACGTTGGGGCACTGAAGCTTTCTTT.